This note documents a single T cell receptor beta chain sequence. Its antigen is as yet unknown. Germline V gene data show CDR1 as LNHNV and CDR2 as YYDKDF (reference sequence). The CDR3 is made up of 17 amino acids. V lost 0 bases, J lost 3 bases, and 15 bases lay in between. This sample was included in a study of neoadjuvant anti-PD-1 for oral cavity cancer. Study details: Nivolumab at 3 mg/kg was mostly given biweekly, three to four doses, pre-surgery.

Study-wide results and caveats: TCR analyses covered only a few patients per response group. Higher pretreatment Treg/Th17 ratios tracked higher pretreatment blood clonality.

Blood libraries mostly used around 0.45 ug genomic DNA, six replicates each. Here immunoSEQ multiplex PCR was the method, and the copy in TCRdb shows in-frame clones only, minus some. This table holds approximately 17,000 clones, 60% to 80% found once. The sample consisted of PBMCs, taken before nivolumab (anti-PD-1) treatment. The source of this sequence is a person aged 35-79 years with oral cavity squamous cell carcinoma. The rearrangement joins TRBV15 to TRBJ1-5; no definite D call. The DNA of the CDR3 is TGTGCCACCAGCAGAGACACCCTGGGCCAACTCAATCAGCCCCAGCATTTT. Translated, it gives CATSRDTLGQLNQPQHF.